The 12 T cell receptor beta chains reported below all come from one sample, sequenced in a study of control samples from healthy donors and cancer patients. The protocol was immunoSEQ multiplex PCR, while the TCRdb copy is restricted to in-frame clones and leaves out a portion. This repertoire shows roughly 79,000 clones, more than 75% found once; its top ten account for more than 13%. The sequencing input was blood. Receptors originate from a man aged 50 or older in good health.

The CDR3 here is CASSFSSDDSYNEQFF. The CDR3 nucleotides read TGTGCCAGCAGTTTTTCGAGCGACGACTCCTACAATGAGCAGTTCTTC. J is TRBJ2-1 and V is TRBV27; D is unclear. This CDR3 is built from 16 residues. Germline CDR1 reads MNHEY; CDR2 reads SMNVEV (reference sequence). V was shortened by 3 bases and J by 0 bases, with 12 bases between the two germline ends.

For the CDR3, the DNA is TGCGCCAGCAGCATGGACGGGCTTAGCTACGAGCAGTACTTC. Translation: CASSMDGLSYEQYF. The gene calls are TRBV5-1 and TRBJ2-7; D is unresolved. The CDR3 loop spans 14 amino acids. V dropped 4 bases and J dropped 3 bases, with 14 bases sitting between them. The germline V gene encodes CDR1 SGHRS and CDR2 YFSETQ.

The CDR3 loop is CASSVAPLGATPGNYGYTF. CDR3 sequence (DNA): TGTGCCAGCAGCGTAGCCCCTCTGGGGGCCACGCCGGGTAACTATGGCTACACCTTC. The chain uses TRBV9 and TRBJ1-2, with D perhaps TRBD1 (6 bases). The CDR3 contains 19 residues. V was clipped by 0 bases and J by 1 base, with 22 bases between them. Germline CDR1 and CDR2: SGDLS and YYNGEE.

The V and J genes are TRBV5-1 and TRBJ1-2, with no clear D. V lost 1 base, J lost 4 bases, and 8 bases lay in between. Per germline, CDR1 SGHRS and CDR2 YFSETQ. CDR3 size: 13 residues. The CDR3 is CASSLTWGYGYTF. In DNA, the CDR3 is TGCGCCAGCAGCTTGACCTGGGGCTATGGCTACACCTTC.

V usage is TRBV4-1 and J usage is TRBJ2-1; D gene ambiguous. CDR3 length equals 16 residues. V dropped 0 bases and J dropped 0 bases, with 9 bases sitting between them. Germline loops: CDR1 MGHRA, CDR2 YSYEKL. The CDR3 coding sequence is TGCGCCAGCAGCCAAGATCGGATCTCCTCCTACAATGAGCAGTTCTTC. Protein sequence: CASSQDRISSYNEQFF.

The J gene is TRBJ2-1, the V gene TRBV4-2; 9 nucleotides match TRBD2. Losses at the gene ends were 3 bases for V and 7 bases for J; bases not matched to a gene: 7. The V gene's germline CDR1 is LGHNA and CDR2 YNFKEQ. The CDR3 covers 15 residues. The CDR3 protein is CASSQAGTSSNEQFF. The CDR3 bases are TGTGCCAGCAGCCAGGCCGGGACTAGCTCAAATGAGCAGTTCTTC.

A few counts support this clone. This chain joins TRBV25-1 and TRBJ2-3, with D unresolved. CDR1 is MGHDK and CDR2 is SYGVNS in the germline V gene. The CDR3 loop spans 14 amino acids. Trimming removed 3 bases from V and 2 bases from J, with 9 bases in between. The CDR3 coding sequence is TGTGCCAGCAGTGAGGCCAGCCTCACAGATACGCAGTATTTT. Translation: CASSEASLTDTQYF.

This sequence joins TRBV24-1 and TRBJ2-1; TRBD2 might be the D (5 bases). Germline CDR1 is KGHDR and CDR2 is SFDVKD. The CDR3 extends over 15 amino acids. Between the trimmed V and J ends, which lost 9 bases and 15 bases, there was a span of 29 bases. DNA for the CDR3: TGTGCCACCGAGGGCTTTGAATTTGGACGTCTTCGGAGGTTCTTC. Protein product: CATEGFEFGRLRRFF.

The CDR3 here is CASSQQGAQYF. The CDR3 coding sequence is TGTGCCAGCAGCCAACAGGGGGCCCAGTACTTC. V gene TRBV14 combines with J gene TRBJ2-5, with TRBD1 identical over 7 bases. The germline V gene encodes CDR1 SGHDN and CDR2 FVKESK. The ends lost 2 bases at V and 9 bases at J; junction bases unmatched: 0. This CDR3 has 11 residues. The whole variable domain, remainder taken from reference TRBV14 and TRBJ2-5, is EAGVTQFPSHSVIEKGQTVTLRCDPISGHDNLYWYRRVMGKEIKFLLHFVKESKQDESGMPNNRFLAERTGGTYSTLKVQPAELEDSGVYFCASSQQGAQYFGPGTRLLVL.

V gene TRBV6-6 combines with J gene TRBJ1-4; no firm D call. Germline values: CDR1 MNHNY, CDR2 SVGAGI (reference sequence). V shed 0 bases and J shed 6 bases, with 11 bases lying between them. CDR3 length: 15 amino acids. This CDR3 reads CASSYSTFTHEKLFF. The CDR3 DNA sequence: TGTGCCAGCAGTTACTCGACCTTTACTCATGAAAAACTGTTTTTT.

This chain links TRBV6-2 or TRBV6-3 with TRBJ1-4; the D is unclear. The V gene lost 5 bases and the J gene lost 0 bases, with 13 bases spanning the gap. The CDR3 runs to 16 residues. Germline loops: CDR1 MNHEY, CDR2 SVGEGT. CDR3 coding DNA: TGTGCCAGCAGTCCCCGGACGGTTGCAACTAATGAAAAACTGTTTTTT. Its protein product is CASSPRTVATNEKLFF.

The V gene is TRBV4-2, the J gene TRBJ2-5; TRBD1 matches at 9 bases. V was pared by 1 base and J by 5 bases, with 5 bases of the junction left unmatched. CDR3 length: 15 amino acids. Germline CDR1 and CDR2: LGHNA and YNFKEQ. The CDR3 here is CASSQGQGGRETQYF. In DNA, the CDR3 is TGTGCCAGCAGCCAAGGACAGGGGGGGAGGGAGACCCAGTACTTC.